This TCR beta chain stems from a study of shared clonotypes between healthy human individuals. Trimming removed 4 bases at V and 4 bases at J, with 16 bases between. The CDR3 runs 16 residues. Germline loops: CDR1 KGHSH, CDR2 LQKENI. Clones were sequenced by immunoSEQ multiplex PCR, and TCRdb holds only the in-frame ones, with some missing. The sample holds 2,100,000 or so clones; approximately 95% are singletons and the top ten take approximately 0.13%. This clone was counted once. The chain is built from TRBV18 and TRBJ2-2; a weak D match, TRBD1 (6 bases). The sequenced sample consisted of naive CD4+ T cells sorted from blood. Subset in this sample: CD45RA+ positively selected. The source is a man between 18 and 35 years old in good health. CDR3 bases: TGTGCCAGCTCACAGAGACAGGCGCTGGGCACCGGGGAGCTGTTTTTT. Protein sequence: CASSQRQALGTGELFF.